The next 6 T cell receptor beta chains were all read from a single sample in a study of T cells in Graves' hyperthyroidism and ophthalmopathy. From RNA transcripts, TCR beta CDR3 regions were amplified. HTBI primers were the set used in a first-round RT-PCR of the TCR CDR3. From the multiplex PCR reads, TCRdb called clonotypes with MiXCR, one entry per CDR3 protein. In the table there are more than 500,000 distinct CDR3 sequences, approximately 16% of which are singletons. The sample consisted of blood. Receptors were obtained from a young woman with Graves' ophthalmopathy.

This clonotype has a count of ten or more. The gene calls are TRBV20-1 and TRBJ2-5; 7 nucleotides agree with TRBD2. The CDR3 consists of 15 residues. V trimming: 5 bases; J trimming: 2 bases; junction bases outside the gene matches: 11. The V gene's germline CDR1 is DFQATT and CDR2 SNEGSKA (reference sequence). Here the CDR3 reads CSAVSFLADQETQYF. CDR3 nucleotide sequence: TGCAGTGCTGTGTCTTTTCTAGCGGATCAAGAGACCCAGTACTTC.

This clonotype was seen ten or more times. The chain carries TRBV20-1 and TRBJ2-1, with a possible D match to TRBD1 (5 bases). CDR3 length: 15 amino acids. The V end lost 6 bases, the J end lost 7 bases, and 22 bases lay between the germline ends. Per germline, CDR1 DFQATT and CDR2 SNEGSKA (reference sequence). The CDR3 DNA is TGCAGTGCGAAACCTGGGGCTCCCCCTGGGAATGAGCAGTTCTTC. It encodes CSAKPGAPPGNEQFF.

This clonotype was observed many times. V gene TRBV30 combines with J gene TRBJ2-5; 8 bases map to TRBD1. Germline assignment: CDR1 GTSNPN and CDR2 SVGIG (reference sequence). CDR3 length equals 15 residues. Losses at the gene ends were 3 bases for V and 5 bases for J; bases not matched to a gene: 11. The CDR3 here is CAWSVDREAHETQYF. CDR3 sequence (DNA): TGTGCCTGGAGCGTGGACAGGGAGGCCCACGAGACCCAGTACTTC.

This clonotype was picked up many times. The chain is built from TRBV27 and TRBJ2-3; 8 positions match TRBD2. V trimming: 6 bases; J trimming: 6 bases; junction bases outside the gene matches: 5. The CDR3 covers 13 residues. Germline CDR1 MNHEY, CDR2 SMNVEV (reference sequence). CDR3 region: CASSGLARDTQYF. In DNA, the CDR3 is TGTGCCAGCAGCGGACTAGCAAGGGATACGCAGTATTTT.

This clonotype occurred a few times. The rearrangement joins TRBV7-9 to TRBJ2-1; TRBD2 is a possible D gene (5 bases). The CDR3 is 12 residues long. V lost 5 bases and J 12 bases, leaving 14 bases between the germline ends. Germline CDR1 SEHNR, CDR2 FQNEAQ (reference sequence). CDR3 sequence: CASSPNGGGQFF. CDR3 bases: TGTGCCAGCAGCCCAAACGGTGGAGGGCAGTTCTTC.

This rearrangement joins TRBV12-3 or TRBV12-4 to TRBJ2-1; no clear D. Trimming took off 5 bases at V and 0 bases at J, with 8 bases between the two ends. This CDR3 comprises 14 residues. CDR3 sequence (DNA): TGTGCCAGCAGTCCCGTCCCCTCCTACAATGAGCAGTTCTTC. Its protein is CASSPVPSYNEQFF.